The TCR beta chain under discussion was sequenced for a study of T cell responses to AZD1222 COVID-19 vaccine. Concerning this clone itself: Its antigen is unknown.

Study-level results: Donors, mostly white British, included more females; clonal diversity was possibly underestimated. A rise in Spike-specific TCR breadth and depth followed two AZD1222 doses.

Using immunoSEQ multiplex PCR, the repertoire was profiled, and TCRdb retains in-frame clones only, with some absent. The sample shows tens of thousands of clones, roughly 87% of them seen only once. The sequence derives from an adult in good health. This specimen was peripheral blood, taken on day 0 of AZD1222 vaccination.

The CDR3 DNA sequence: TGTGCCAGCAGCCAAGATTCAGCGCGGATGTGGTTCTTC. It yields the protein CASSQDSARMWFF. V gene TRBV3-1 (or the pseudogene TRBV3-2) combines with J gene TRBJ2-1; D not resolved. Per germline, CDR1 LGHDT and CDR2 YNNKEL (reference sequence). CDR3 length equals 13 residues. V was trimmed by 0 bases and J by 15 bases, leaving 15 bases between them.